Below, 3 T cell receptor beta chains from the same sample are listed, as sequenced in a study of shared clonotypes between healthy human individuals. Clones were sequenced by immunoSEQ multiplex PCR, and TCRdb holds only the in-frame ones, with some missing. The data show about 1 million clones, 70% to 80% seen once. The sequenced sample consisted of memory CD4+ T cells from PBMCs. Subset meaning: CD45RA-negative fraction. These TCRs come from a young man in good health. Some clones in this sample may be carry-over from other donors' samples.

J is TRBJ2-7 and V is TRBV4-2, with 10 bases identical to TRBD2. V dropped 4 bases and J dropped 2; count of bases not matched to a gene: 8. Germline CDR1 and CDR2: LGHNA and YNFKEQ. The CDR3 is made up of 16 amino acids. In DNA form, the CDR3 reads TGTGCCAGCAGCCCAATGCGGACTAGCGGCCCCTACGAGCAGTACTTC. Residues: CASSPMRTSGPYEQYF.

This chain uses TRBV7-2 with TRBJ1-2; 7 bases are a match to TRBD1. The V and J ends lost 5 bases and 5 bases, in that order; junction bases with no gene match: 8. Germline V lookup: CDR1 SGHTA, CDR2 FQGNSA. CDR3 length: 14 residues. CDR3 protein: CASSTRGQPYGYTF. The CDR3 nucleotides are TGTGCCAGCAGCACTCGGGGACAGCCATATGGCTACACCTTC.

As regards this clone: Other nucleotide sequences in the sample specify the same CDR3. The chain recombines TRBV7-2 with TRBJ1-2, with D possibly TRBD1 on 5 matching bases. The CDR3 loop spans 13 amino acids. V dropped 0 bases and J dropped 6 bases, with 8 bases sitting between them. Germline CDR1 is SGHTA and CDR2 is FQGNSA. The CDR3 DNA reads TGTGCCAGCAGCTTAGCGGGGGGGAATGGCTACACCTTC. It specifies CASSLAGGNGYTF.